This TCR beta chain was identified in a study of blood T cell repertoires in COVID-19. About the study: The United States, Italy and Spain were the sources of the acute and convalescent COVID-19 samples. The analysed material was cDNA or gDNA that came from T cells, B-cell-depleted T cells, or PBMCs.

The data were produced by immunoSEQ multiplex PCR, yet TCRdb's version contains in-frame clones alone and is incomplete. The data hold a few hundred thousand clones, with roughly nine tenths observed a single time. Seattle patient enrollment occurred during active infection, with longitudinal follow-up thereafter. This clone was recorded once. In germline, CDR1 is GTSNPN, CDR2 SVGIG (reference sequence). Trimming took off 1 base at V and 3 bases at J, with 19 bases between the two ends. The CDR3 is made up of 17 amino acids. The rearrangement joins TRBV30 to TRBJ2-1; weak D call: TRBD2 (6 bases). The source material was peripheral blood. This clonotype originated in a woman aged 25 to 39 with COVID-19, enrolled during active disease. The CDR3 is CAWSEAGEVTFYNEQFF. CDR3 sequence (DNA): TGTGCCTGGAGTGAAGCTGGGGAGGTGACCTTCTACAATGAGCAGTTCTTC.